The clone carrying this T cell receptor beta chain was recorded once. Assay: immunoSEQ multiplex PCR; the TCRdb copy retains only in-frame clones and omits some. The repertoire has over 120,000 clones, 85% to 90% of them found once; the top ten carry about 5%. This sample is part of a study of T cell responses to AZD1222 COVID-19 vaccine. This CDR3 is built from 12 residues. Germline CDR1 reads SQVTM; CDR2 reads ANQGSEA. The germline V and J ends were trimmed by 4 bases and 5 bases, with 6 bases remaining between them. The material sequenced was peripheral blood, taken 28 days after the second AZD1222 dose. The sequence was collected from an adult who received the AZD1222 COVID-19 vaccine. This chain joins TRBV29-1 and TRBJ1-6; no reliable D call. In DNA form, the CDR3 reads TGCAGCGTTGGGGTAGATAATTCACCCCTCCACTTT. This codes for CSVGVDNSPLHF.